The following is a T cell receptor beta chain sequence with its context. These data are taken from a study of cytomegalovirus exposure and HLA in healthy donors. Germline lookup yields CDR1 MDHEN and CDR2 SYDVKM. The length of the CDR3 is 12 residues. The germline V and J ends were trimmed by 2 bases and 8 bases, with 9 bases remaining between them. The PCR used 60 Vbeta and 13 Jbeta primers. Sequenced by immunoSEQ multiplex PCR; TCRdb stores in-frame clones only, minus some. The sample has 130,000 or so clones. The J gene is TRBJ1-2, the V gene TRBV28; D gene uncertain. This sequence was found in a woman between 40 and 50 years old in good health and CMV-seronegative. Sequencing was done on a sample of PBMCs. The CDR3 DNA reads as TGTGCCAGCAGTTTAAGAGGGAGGGGCTACACCTTC. As protein: CASSLRGRGYTF.